These 15 T cell receptor beta chains share one sample of origin, sequenced in a study of T cells in Graves' hyperthyroidism and ophthalmopathy. Amplification targeted TCR beta CDR3 regions from RNA transcripts. During a first-round RT-PCR of the TCR CDR3, the HTBI primer set was used. TCRdb recomputed calls from the multiplex PCR reads with MiXCR, one row per CDR3 protein. The sample yields roughly 35,000 distinct CDR3 sequences, around 52% seen once. Specimen: blood. The receptors were gathered from a woman between 40 and 55 years old with Graves' ophthalmopathy.

This clonotype was seen many times. The chain links TRBV7-2 to TRBJ2-5; TRBD2 aligns across 8 bases. J gave up 1 base and V 3 bases, and 1 base lay outside the gene matches. This CDR3 spans 14 amino acids. Germline CDR1 and CDR2: SGHTA and FQGNSA. The CDR3 bases are TGTGCCAGCAGCTTCGCGGGGGGCCAAGAGACCCAGTACTTC. This codes for CASSFAGGQETQYF.

The chain carries TRBV7-9 and TRBJ2-4; tentatively, D is TRBD2 (5 bases). V was clipped by 2 bases and J by 16 bases, with 27 bases between them. The CDR3 has 16 amino acids. CDR1 is SEHNR and CDR2 is FQNEAQ in the germline V gene (reference sequence). In DNA form, the CDR3 reads TGTGCCAGCAGCTTAATATCTCAGAGGACGGGGAAGGTTCGATACTTC. Its translation: CASSLISQRTGKVRYF.

The chain employs TRBV12-3 or TRBV12-4 and TRBJ2-5; D is undetermined. Trimming pared 7 bases from V and 5 bases from J, leaving 11 bases between. The CDR3 consists of 12 residues. CDR3 nucleotides: TGTGCCAGCAAACCCACTGGGGAGACCCAGTACTTC. Amino acids: CASKPTGETQYF.

This clonotype was detected many times. J is TRBJ2-7 and V is TRBV6-5; D is undetermined. From germline, CDR1 is MNHEY and CDR2 SVGAGI. V lost 0 bases to trimming and J lost 5 bases, with 2 bases between them. This CDR3 spans 11 amino acids. In nucleotides, the CDR3 is TGTGCCAGCAGTTACTCGCACGAGCAGTACTTC. It translates to CASSYSHEQYF.

This clonotype was counted a few times. The chain's CDR3 is CSARGTGGQPQYF. The DNA for the CDR3 is TGCAGTGCTAGAGGGACAGGGGGCCAGCCCCAGTACTTC. This rearrangement joins TRBV20-1 to TRBJ2-5; TRBD1 matches at 11 bases. The CDR3 is 13 amino acids. After removal of 1 base from V and 9 bases from J, the junction contained 4 bases not matched to a gene. Germline V gene lookup returns CDR1 DFQATT and CDR2 SNEGSKA (reference sequence).

This clonotype has at least ten counts. CDR3 loop: CASSHSGQNTGELFF. DNA of the CDR3: TGTGCCAGTAGTCACAGCGGGCAGAACACCGGGGAGCTGTTTTTT. The V gene is TRBV19, the J gene TRBJ2-2; possible D gene TRBD2, 6 bases. Per the germline V gene, CDR1 is LNHDA and CDR2 is SQIVND (reference sequence). The CDR3 is made up of 15 amino acids. V lost 5 bases to trimming and J lost 1 base, with 11 bases between them.

This clonotype was seen many times. The genes are TRBV4-1 and TRBJ1-4; 10 bases agree with TRBD1. This CDR3 is built from 13 residues. J lost 7 bases, V lost 10 bases, and 6 bases had no gene match. Per the germline V gene, CDR1 is MGHRA and CDR2 is YSYEKL. The CDR3 DNA follows: TGCGCCACTCGACAGGGGGCGAGTGAAAAACTGTTTTTT. This translates into CATRQGASEKLFF.

Note on this clonotype: A much larger clone lies one base from this, so it may be a read error. The V gene is TRBV20-1, the J gene TRBJ1-1; D is perhaps TRBD1 (5 bases). The CDR3 runs 12 residues. The V end lost 6 bases, the J end lost 8 bases, and 16 bases lay between the germline ends. Germline-derived CDR1 and CDR2 are DFQATT and SNEGSKA (reference sequence). CDR3 sequence reads: CSALPGHLEAFF. CDR3 DNA sequence: TGCAGTGCCCTCCCGGGGCACCTCGAAGCTTTCTTT.

This clonotype was observed many times. The chain is built from TRBV5-4 and TRBJ1-1; D ambiguous. CDR1 SGHNT and CDR2 YYREEE come from the germline V gene (reference sequence). The CDR3 loop spans 13 amino acids. Trimming cost V 1 base and J 1 base, with 5 bases left between them. The CDR3 loop reads CASSLFTNTEAFF. The CDR3 bases are TGTGCCAGCAGCTTGTTCACGAACACTGAAGCTTTCTTT.

This clonotype was found many times. V is TRBV4-1 and J is TRBJ1-1, with D possibly TRBD1 on 5 matching bases. The CDR3 spans 14 residues. Germline V gene sequence: CDR1 MGHRA, CDR2 YSYEKL. The ends were cut back, 4 bases at V and 1 base at J, with 10 bases in the middle. The CDR3 DNA sequence: TGCGCCAGCAGCCTGACAACAGGGAACACTGAAGCTTTCTTT. Translating it yields CASSLTTGNTEAFF.

This clonotype was observed at least ten times. Just one base apart from a much larger clone, this may be a read error. V gene TRBV7-2 combines with J gene TRBJ2-7; a possible D gene is TRBD1 (5 bases). Trimming removed 1 base from V and 6 bases from J, with 10 bases in between. The CDR3 is 13 residues long. In germline, CDR1 is SGHTA, CDR2 FQGNSA. The DNA of the CDR3 is TGTGCCAGCAGCTTAGTCACAGGCACCGAGCAGTACTTC. Translated: CASSLVTGTEQYF. Full variable domain (outside the CDR3, taken from reference TRBV7-2 and TRBJ2-7): GAGVSQSPSNKVTEKGKDVELRCDPISGHTALYWYRQSLGQGLEFLIYFQGNSAPDKSGLPSDRFSAERTGGSVSTLTIQRTQQEDSAVYLCASSLVTGTEQYFGPGTRLTVT.

This clonotype has a count of ten or more. This rearrangement joins TRBV5-5 to TRBJ1-5, with D hard to call. Germline loops: CDR1 SGHKS, CDR2 YYEKEE (reference sequence). This CDR3 spans 14 amino acids. With 0 bases removed from V and 2 bases from J, the gap between germline ends came to 6 bases. The CDR3 protein is CASSLGRGNQPQHF. In nucleotides, the CDR3 is TGTGCCAGCAGCTTGGGGAGGGGCAATCAGCCCCAGCATTTT. Using reference TRBV5-5 and TRBJ1-5 for the parts outside the CDR3, the full variable domain is DAGVTQSPTHLIKTRGQQVTLRCSPISGHKSVSWYQQVLGQGPQFIFQYYEKEERGRGNFPDRFSARQFPNYSSELNVNALLLGDSALYLCASSLGRGNQPQHFGDGTRLSIL.

The chain links TRBV20-1 to TRBJ2-7; TRBD2 matches 10 bases. V lost 0 bases and J lost 10; bases outside the gene matches: 9. The CDR3 is 14 residues long. Germline CDR1 and CDR2: DFQATT and SNEGSKA (reference sequence). The CDR3 loop is CSARDRSGGANQYF. The CDR3, as DNA: TGCAGTGCTAGAGATCGGAGCGGGGGGGCCAATCAGTACTTC.

The rearrangement links TRBV15 to TRBJ1-2; D remains ambiguous. Trimming left V 0 bases short and J 6 bases short, with 8 bases between. CDR3 length: 13 amino acids. Germline assignment: CDR1 LNHNV and CDR2 YYDKDF (reference sequence). The CDR3 reads CATSRDGRDGYTF. The DNA for the CDR3 is TGTGCCACCAGCAGAGATGGCCGGGATGGCTACACCTTC.

This chain connects TRBV12-3 or TRBV12-4 to TRBJ1-5; D remains ambiguous. The CDR3 contains 15 residues. The V end lost 2 bases, the J end lost 11 bases, and 19 bases lay between the germline ends. CDR3 nucleotides: TGTGCCAGCAGTTTACCCGAGGATGGGGAAGCAGCCCAGCATTTT. It codes for CASSLPEDGEAAQHF.